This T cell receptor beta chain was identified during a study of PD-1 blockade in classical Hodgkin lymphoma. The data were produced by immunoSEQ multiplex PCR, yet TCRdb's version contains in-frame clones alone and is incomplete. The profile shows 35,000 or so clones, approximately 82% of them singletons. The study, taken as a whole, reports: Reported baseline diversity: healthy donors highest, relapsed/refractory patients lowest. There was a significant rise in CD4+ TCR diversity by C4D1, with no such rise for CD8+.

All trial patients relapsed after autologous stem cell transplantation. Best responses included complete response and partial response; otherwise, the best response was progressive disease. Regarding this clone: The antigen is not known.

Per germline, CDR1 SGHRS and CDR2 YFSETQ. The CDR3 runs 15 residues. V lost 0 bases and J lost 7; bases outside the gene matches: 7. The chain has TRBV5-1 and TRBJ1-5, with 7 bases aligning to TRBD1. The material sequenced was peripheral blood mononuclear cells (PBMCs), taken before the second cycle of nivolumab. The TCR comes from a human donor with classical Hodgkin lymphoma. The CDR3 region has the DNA TGCGCCAGCAGCTTGGCCCCAGGGGGGGAACAGCCCCAGCATTTT. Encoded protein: CASSLAPGGEQPQHF.